Below, one T cell receptor (beta chain) is given with its context. Its antigen is as yet unknown. Profiling relied on immunoSEQ multiplex PCR, and the TCRdb table lists in-frame clones only, not all of them. The sample contains tens of thousands of clones, approximately 90% of which appear only once. The data were obtained in a study of T cell responses to AZD1222 COVID-19 vaccine. Study findings and constraints: Among AZD1222 vaccinees, only 5 to 7 were seropositive at baseline.

With 2 bases removed from V and 4 bases from J, the gap between germline ends came to 11 bases. Germline-derived CDR1 and CDR2 are KGHSH and LQKENI. The CDR3 has 14 amino acids. This sequence was found in an adult in good health. The chain combines TRBV18 with TRBJ1-1, with unresolved D. Sequencing was performed on peripheral blood, taken on day 0 of AZD1222 vaccination. The CDR3 nucleotides read TGTGCCAGCTCACCAACTCCCGTAGGCACTGAAGCTTTCTTT. Its translation: CASSPTPVGTEAFF.